Below are 19 T cell receptor beta chains sequenced from a single sample in a study of OX40 agonist ivuxolimab in advanced cancers. Sequencing used immunoSEQ multiplex PCR; TCRdb keeps in-frame clones, though not all of them. The sample has about 26,000 clones, 79% seen once. The material sequenced was CD4+ or CD8+ T cells sorted from blood, taken in a trial of the OX40 agonist ivuxolimab. The source is an adult with an advanced solid tumor such as melanoma, head and neck, liver or kidney cancer.

This rearrangement joins TRBV7-9 to TRBJ1-3, with 7 bases matching TRBD1. The CDR3 consists of 16 residues. Losses at the gene ends were 6 bases for V and 0 bases for J; bases not matched to a gene: 8. The germline gives CDR1 SEHNR, CDR2 FQNEAQ (reference sequence). The CDR3 region has the DNA TGTGCCAGCAGTTCAAACAGGGGCGCCTCTGGAAACACCATATATTTT. Its translation is CASSSNRGASGNTIYF.

Written as DNA, the CDR3 is TGCGCCAGCAGCACCGGACTAGCGGGGTCTCAGAAGACCCAGTACTTC. It is translated as CASSTGLAGSQKTQYF. The V gene is TRBV10-2, the J gene TRBJ2-5; 12 nucleotides align to TRBD2. V dropped 6 bases and J dropped 6; count of bases not matched to a gene: 11. CDR1 and CDR2 (germline): WSHSY, SAAADI. The CDR3 covers 16 residues.

The chain recombines TRBV5-6 with TRBJ2-3; D is uncertain. Germline V gives CDR1 SGHDT, CDR2 YYEEEE. The CDR3 totals 12 residues. The germline V and J ends were trimmed by 6 bases and 2 bases, with 7 bases remaining between them. DNA of the CDR3: TGTGCCAGCATTGCCGACACAGATACGCAGTATTTT. This sequence encodes CASIADTDTQYF.

As concerns this clone: This sample also contains other DNA sequences that code for the same CDR3. The V call is TRBV2, the J call TRBJ2-7; the match to TRBD2 covers 12 bases. The V gene's germline CDR1 is SNHLY and CDR2 FYNNEI. The CDR3 extends over 17 amino acids. The V and J ends lost 2 bases and 0 bases, in that order; junction bases with no gene match: 5. CDR3 nucleotides: TGTGCCAGCAGTGAATGGACTAGCGGGGTCCTCTCCTACGAGCAGTACTTC. This translates into CASSEWTSGVLSYEQYF.

For this clone: This likely stems from a read error, as it lies one base from a far larger clone. The sample has other DNA sequences that encode this CDR3 too. This chain links TRBV23-1 with TRBJ1-1; D ambiguous. TRBV23-1 is noted as an ORF with a role that remains uncertain. V was clipped by 6 bases and J by 1 base, with 9 bases between them. This CDR3 is built from 13 residues. The CDR3 loop reads CASSPQRNTEAFF. CDR3 DNA sequence: TGCGCCAGCAGCCCCCAGAGGAACACTGAAGCTTTCTTT.

The CDR3 is CASRSGQGSSYEQYF. CDR3 in DNA: TGTGCCAGCAGATCGGGACAGGGGAGCTCCTACGAGCAGTACTTC. V usage is TRBV28 and J usage is TRBJ2-7, with 10 bases fitting TRBD1. With V trimmed by 6 bases and J by 0 bases, 5 bases remained unmatched. The CDR3 length is 15 residues. The germline V gene encodes CDR1 MDHEN and CDR2 SYDVKM.

The rearrangement links TRBV7-9 to TRBJ2-1; 9 bases fit TRBD2. The CDR3 contains 15 residues. J was trimmed by 8 bases and V by 1 base; bases with no gene match: 6. Germline values: CDR1 SEHNR, CDR2 FQNEAQ (reference sequence). The CDR3 coding sequence is TGTGCCAGCAGCTTAGATGCGGGAGGGCCATATGAGCAGTTCTTC. Translating it yields CASSLDAGGPYEQFF.

The chain has TRBV19 and TRBJ2-7; TRBD1 agrees at 8 bases. In germline, CDR1 is LNHDA, CDR2 SQIVND (reference sequence). The CDR3 totals 14 residues. V was clipped by 5 bases and J by 1 base; unmatched bases: 4. This CDR3 is CASSSTGGSYEQYF. CDR3 sequence (DNA): TGTGCCAGTAGTTCAACAGGGGGTTCCTACGAGCAGTACTTC.

This chain's CDR3 is CASSVGRTTGEKLFF. The CDR3, as DNA: TGTGCCAGCAGCGTAGGTCGAACCACGGGGGAAAAACTGTTTTTT. This rearrangement joins TRBV9 to TRBJ1-4; D call uncertain. Germline V CDR1 and CDR2: SGDLS, YYNGEE. CDR3 size: 15 residues. Trimming took off 0 bases at V and 8 bases at J, with 14 bases between the two ends.

This clone appeared a few times. This chain uses TRBV7-6 with TRBJ2-1; 8 positions agree with TRBD2. V was clipped by 5 bases and J by 2 bases; unmatched bases: 5. CDR3 length: 15 amino acids. The germline V gene has CDR1 SGHVS and CDR2 FNYEAQ. Here the CDR3 reads CASSSAGGTYNEQFF. CDR3 DNA sequence: TGTGCCAGCAGCAGTGCGGGAGGTACCTACAATGAGCAGTTCTTC.

This chain joins TRBV6-4 and TRBJ1-2, with D hard to call. The CDR3 has 13 amino acids. The V end was cut by 2 bases, the J end by 8 bases, with 12 bases between. CDR1 and CDR2 from the germline V gene are MRHNA and SNTAGT. The CDR3 DNA sequence: TGTGCCAGCAGTGACGGGCAGGCCGGGGGCTACACCTTC. It yields the protein CASSDGQAGGYTF.

This clone has a handful of counts. The chain joins TRBV27 to TRBJ1-1; weak D call: TRBD1 (5 bases). The germline CDR1 and CDR2 sequences are MNHEY and SMNVEV (reference sequence). V lost 7 bases, J lost 1 base, and 16 bases lay in between. CDR3 length: 15 residues. The DNA for the CDR3 is TGTGCCAGCAATCCCCTCCGGGGGGAGAACACTGAAGCTTTCTTT. Translating it yields CASNPLRGENTEAFF.

A remark on this clone: A read error is possible here, since a much larger clone lies one base away. The chain combines TRBV7-3 with TRBJ2-3; D ambiguous. The germline V gene has CDR1 SGHTA and CDR2 FQGTGA. The length of the CDR3 is 15 residues. CDR3 DNA sequence: TGTGCCGGCAGCTTAATGGCGGCTAGCACAGATACGCAGTATTTT. Amino acids: CAGSLMAASTDTQYF.

This clone was counted a few times. The rearrangement uses TRBV5-1 and TRBJ1-4; 8 bases are a match to TRBD1. The CDR3 is 13 residues long. V trimming: 4 bases; J trimming: 7 bases; junction bases outside the gene matches: 3. Looked up from germline, CDR1 is SGHRS and CDR2 is YFSETQ. For the CDR3, the DNA is TGCGCCAGCAGCATGGGACAGGCTGAAAAACTGTTTTTT. Translated, it gives CASSMGQAEKLFF.

V gene TRBV7-3 combines with J gene TRBJ2-6, with 8 bases identical to TRBD2. CDR1 is SGHTA and CDR2 is FQGTGA in the germline V gene. Trimming removed 5 bases from V and 0 bases from J; junction bases left unmatched: 6. The CDR3 extends over 17 amino acids. The CDR3 sequence: CASSVTSVSSGANVLTF. The CDR3 DNA sequence: TGTGCCAGCAGCGTGACTAGCGTTAGCTCTGGGGCCAACGTCCTGACTTTC.

This clone is medium-sized in the sample. V gene TRBV6-4 combines with J gene TRBJ2-3; D might be TRBD2 (6 bases). Per germline, CDR1 MRHNA and CDR2 SNTAGT. The CDR3 loop spans 13 amino acids. V shed 8 bases and J shed 6 bases, with 15 bases lying between them. The CDR3 protein is CASSRGSVDTQYF. CDR3 coding DNA: TGTGCCAGCTCCCGGGGGAGTGTGGATACGCAGTATTTT.

This clone was found a few times. The chain is built from TRBV7-9 and TRBJ1-2, with TRBD1 matching over 10 bases. Germline CDR1 reads SEHNR; CDR2 reads FQNEAQ (reference sequence). This CDR3 has 14 residues. The V and J ends lost 5 bases and 5 bases, in that order; junction bases with no gene match: 5. The CDR3 coding sequence is TGTGCCAGCAGCCTTAGGACAGGGGGATATGGCTACACCTTC. It yields the protein CASSLRTGGYGYTF.

CDR3 sequence (DNA): TGTGCCAGTAGTATCGAACAGGGGATAGATGAGCAGTTCTTC. It encodes CASSIEQGIDEQFF. The chain uses TRBV19 and TRBJ2-1; TRBD1 agrees at 7 bases. Trimming took 3 bases from V and 8 from J; bases not matched to a gene: 7. The CDR3 consists of 14 residues. The V gene's germline CDR1 is LNHDA and CDR2 SQIVND (reference sequence).

CDR3 region: CASSFSTRSYEQYF. The CDR3 coding sequence is TGTGCCAGCAGCTTTTCCACCCGATCCTACGAGCAGTACTTC. The J gene is TRBJ2-7, the V gene TRBV5-5; D unresolved. The CDR3 is 14 residues long. Germline CDR1 SGHKS, CDR2 YYEKEE (reference sequence). Trimming shortened V by 2 bases and J by 1 base, and 10 bases separated the two germline ends.